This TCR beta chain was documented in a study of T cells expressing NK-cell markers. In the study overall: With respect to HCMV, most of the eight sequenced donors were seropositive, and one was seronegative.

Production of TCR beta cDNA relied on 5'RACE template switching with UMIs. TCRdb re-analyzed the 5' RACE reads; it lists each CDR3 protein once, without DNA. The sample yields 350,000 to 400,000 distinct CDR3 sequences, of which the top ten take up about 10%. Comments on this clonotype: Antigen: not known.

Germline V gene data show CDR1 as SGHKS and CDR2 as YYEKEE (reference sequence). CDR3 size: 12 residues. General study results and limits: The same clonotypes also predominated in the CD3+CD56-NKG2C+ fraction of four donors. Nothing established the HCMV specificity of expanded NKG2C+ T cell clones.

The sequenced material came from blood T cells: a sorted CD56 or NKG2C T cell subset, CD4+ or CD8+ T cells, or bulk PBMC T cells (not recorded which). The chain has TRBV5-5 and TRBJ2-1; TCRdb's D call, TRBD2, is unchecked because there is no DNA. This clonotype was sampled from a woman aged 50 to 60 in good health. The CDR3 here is CASSLTRLEQFF.